The rows below give T cell receptor beta chains drawn from one sample of a study of Graves' ophthalmopathy and Graves' hyperthyroidism. Each CDR3 protein is one row after TCRdb ran MiXCR on the multiplex PCR reads. The profile shows approximately 480,000 distinct CDR3 sequences, around 15% of them singletons. Sequenced sample: blood. The receptors here all came from a woman aged 25 to 39 with Graves' ophthalmopathy. CDR3s include the opening cysteine and the closing phenylalanine or tryptophan. D genes are given only for firm matches. Rows may omit the clone size; those that give it use once, few, many or a size class.

J gene	clone size	V gene	D gene	CDR3 protein	CDR3 DNA
TRBJ1-1	few	TRBV18	TRBD1	CASSPQRVGQVGPRTFF	TGTGCCAGCTCACCACAACGCGTCGGACAGGTTGGACCAAGAACTTTCTTT
TRBJ2-5	.	TRBV28	TRBD1	CASRRTGGRQETQYF	TGTGCCAGCAGAAGGACAGGGGGCAGACAAGAGACCCAGTACTTC
TRBJ1-1	many	TRBV6-1	TRBD1	CASSERTGGSAFF	TGTGCCAGCAGTGAACGTACAGGGGGCTCGGCTTTCTTT
TRBJ1-2	many	TRBV25-1	.	CASSSSLGPGGYTF	TGTGCCAGCAGCTCCAGTCTTGGGCCGGGTGGCTACACCTTC
TRBJ2-4	many	TRBV5-1	TRBD2	CASSLEGSSGSSKNIQYF	TGCGCCAGCAGCTTGGAAGGTTCTAGCGGGTCTTCCAAAAACATTCAGTACTTC
TRBJ2-2	few	TRBV21-1	.	CASSTGDRGFVSGTLLAGELFF	TGTGCCAGCAGCACCGGGGACAGGGGCTTCGTGTCCGGAACCCTGTTGGCCGGGGAGCTGTTTTTT
TRBJ1-5	many	TRBV12-3/TRBV12-4	TRBD1	CASSSVYRGGNQPQHF	TGTGCCAGCAGTTCCGTATACAGGGGTGGCAATCAGCCCCAGCATTTT
TRBJ1-2	many	TRBV29-1	.	CSVSRDFSYGYTF	TGCAGCGTGAGCAGGGATTTTAGCTATGGCTACACCTTC
TRBJ2-7	.	TRBV11-2	TRBD2	CASSPLKRELIYEQYF	TGTGCCAGCAGCCCCTTGAAGCGGGAGTTGATATACGAGCAGTACTTC
TRBJ2-7	many	TRBV7-9	.	CASSLQGLSGEQYF	TGTGCCAGCAGCTTACAGGGCCTCTCGGGCGAGCAGTACTTC
TRBJ1-5	many	TRBV12-3/TRBV12-4	.	CASTARGQPQHF	TGTGCCAGCACCGCCCGGGGTCAGCCCCAGCATTTT
TRBJ1-2	many	TRBV6-5	.	CASSYGRLNGYTF	TGTGCCAGCAGTTACGGGCGGCTAAATGGCTACACCTTC
TRBJ2-7	many	TRBV4-1	.	CASSRTATLSSYEQYF	TGCGCCAGCAGCCGCACAGCTACCTTATCCTCCTACGAGCAGTACTTC
TRBJ2-5	many	TRBV12-3/TRBV12-4	.	CASSDPSRGETQYF	TGTGCCAGCTCGGACCCCTCCCGTGGGGAGACCCAGTACTTC
TRBJ2-5	many	TRBV2	.	CALSTDSRQTQYF	TGTGCCCTTTCGACTGACAGTCGACAGACCCAGTACTTC
TRBJ2-5	many	TRBV6-1	.	CASRAGTGQETQYF	TGTGCCAGCAGGGCAGGGACGGGGCAAGAGACCCAGTACTTC
TRBJ1-1	many	TRBV6-1	.	CASSAFGGAGRAFF	TGTGCCAGCAGTGCCTTTGGGGGCGCCGGTCGGGCTTTCTTT
TRBJ2-7	many	TRBV7-2	.	CASSLLAALGNEQYF	TGTGCCAGCAGCCTTCTTGCGGCCCTCGGGAACGAGCAGTACTTC
TRBJ2-7	few	TRBV27	.	CASSFPIQDTRRTYEQYF	TGTGCCAGCAGTTTCCCAATCCAAGACACCCGGCGGACTTACGAGCAGTACTTC
TRBJ2-7	.	TRBV6-5	.	CASSYRGYEQCF	TGTGCCAGCAGTTACAGGGGGTACGAGCAGTGCTTC
TRBJ1-1	.	TRBV5-6	.	CASSWGQTTMNTEAFF	TGTGCCAGCAGCTGGGGGCAGACCACCATGAACACTGAAGCTTTCTTT
TRBJ1-5	many	TRBV20-1	TRBD1	CSATTGTGYGNQPQHF	TGCAGTGCAACCACCGGGACAGGGTATGGCAATCAGCCCCAGCATTTT
TRBJ2-7	many	TRBV28	.	CASRERDWEQYF	TGTGCCAGCAGGGAACGGGATTGGGAGCAGTACTTC
TRBJ1-2	many	TRBV28	TRBD1	CASSLIPVSGQLYGYTF	TGTGCCAGCAGTTTAATTCCAGTTTCGGGACAGCTCTATGGCTACACCTTC
TRBJ1-5	many	TRBV12-3/TRBV12-4	.	CASSLGGYQPQHF	TGTGCCAGCAGCTTAGGGGGATATCAGCCCCAGCATTTT
TRBJ2-5	many	TRBV14	.	CASSQVWGQTQYF	TGTGCCAGCAGCCAAGTTTGGGGACAGACCCAGTACTTC
TRBJ2-2	many	TRBV9	.	CASSLPRLGGGELFF	TGTGCCAGCAGCCTCCCTCGACTCGGTGGCGGGGAGCTGTTTTTT
TRBJ2-7	few	TRBV4-1	.	CASSHISSAEQYF	TGCGCCAGCAGCCATATATCTAGCGCCGAGCAGTACTTC
TRBJ1-1	.	TRBV4-3	.	CASSQQGRGTEAFF	TGCGCCAGCAGCCAACAGGGAAGGGGGACTGAAGCTTTCTTT
TRBJ2-5	many	TRBV20-1	.	CSASRETGRGETQYF	TGCAGTGCTAGTAGGGAGACAGGGCGGGGGGAGACCCAGTACTTC
TRBJ2-7	few	TRBV30	.	CAWSQAINYEQYF	TGTGCCTGGAGTCAGGCTATCAACTACGAGCAGTACTTC
TRBJ2-2	many	TRBV6-1	TRBD2	CASSVTSGGLNTGELFF	TGTGCCAGCAGTGTTACTAGCGGGGGCCTGAACACCGGGGAGCTGTTTTTT
TRBJ1-5	.	TRBV6-1	.	CASSEVDSNQPQHF	TGTGCCAGCTCCGAGGTGGATAGCAATCAGCCCCAGCATTTT
TRBJ2-2	many	TRBV19	TRBD1	CASSPGTAFTGELFF	TGTGCCAGTAGTCCCGGGACAGCCTTCACCGGGGAGCTGTTTTTT
TRBJ1-1	many	TRBV15	.	CATSRGPNTEAFF	TGTGCCACCAGCAGAGGGCCGAACACTGAAGCTTTCTTT
TRBJ2-5	many	TRBV5-4	.	CASRGQPEETQYF	TGTGCCAGCAGAGGACAGCCCGAAGAGACCCAGTACTTC
TRBJ2-7	.	TRBV27	TRBD1	CASSRTGGNREQYF	TGTGCCAGCAGTCGGACAGGGGGCAATAGGGAGCAGTACTTC
TRBJ1-6	few	TRBV6-1	TRBD1	CASTDRAASYNSPLHF	TGTGCCAGCACAGACAGGGCTGCATCCTATAATTCACCCCTCCACTTT
TRBJ2-5	many	TRBV7-6	.	CASSPLALGTQYF	TGTGCCAGCAGCCCACTAGCACTGGGGACCCAGTACTTC
TRBJ2-7	many	TRBV30	TRBD1	CAWFGQGRYEQYF	TGTGCCTGGTTCGGACAGGGAAGGTACGAGCAGTACTTC
TRBJ1-2	many	TRBV6-1	.	CASSDRGRLIYGYTF	TGTGCCAGCAGTGACCGGGGCAGGCTTATTTATGGCTACACCTTC
TRBJ2-2	many	TRBV9	.	CASSEDTNTGELFF	TGTGCCAGCAGCGAGGACACGAACACCGGGGAGCTGTTTTTT
TRBJ2-7	many	TRBV7-6	TRBD1	CASSLTDRVSYEQYF	TGTGCCAGCAGCTTAACTGACAGGGTCTCCTACGAGCAGTACTTC
TRBJ1-6	.	TRBV20-1	.	CSAIIPGFSPLHF	TGCAGTGCTATAATCCCTGGGTTTTCACCCCTCCACTTT
TRBJ2-7	many	TRBV6-5	.	CASSYSREQGYEQYF	TGTGCCAGCAGTTACTCGAGAGAACAGGGTTACGAGCAGTACTTC
TRBJ1-2	.	TRBV18	.	CASSPPETYGYTF	TGTGCCAGCTCACCACCGGAAACTTATGGCTACACCTTC
TRBJ2-7	.	TRBV29-1	.	CSVVGATGEQYF	TGCAGCGTTGTGGGGGCTACCGGAGAGCAGTACTTC
TRBJ1-2	many	TRBV28	.	CASTPTPSNYGYTF	TGTGCCAGCACCCCCACACCTTCTAACTATGGCTACACCTTC
TRBJ2-7	many	TRBV6-1	.	CASSGGDLAYEQYF	TGTGCCAGCAGTGGGGGGGACTTAGCCTACGAGCAGTACTTC
TRBJ2-7	.	TRBV11-3	.	CASSMEDYEQYF	TGTGCCAGCAGCATGGAAGACTACGAGCAGTACTTC
TRBJ2-5	many	TRBV2	TRBD2	CASSGSGSGETQYF	TGTGCCAGCAGTGGGAGCGGGAGTGGGGAGACCCAGTACTTC
TRBJ1-1	many	TRBV12-3/TRBV12-4	.	CASSLMGFQAFF	TGTGCCAGCAGTTTAATGGGTTTTCAGGCTTTCTTT
TRBJ2-7	many	TRBV6-1	.	CASRGASGGYEQYF	TGTGCCAGCAGGGGGGCGTCAGGTGGTTACGAGCAGTACTTC
TRBJ1-2	.	TRBV12-3/TRBV12-4	.	CASSLAPQSNYGYTF	TGTGCCAGCAGTTTGGCGCCACAGTCGAACTATGGCTACACCTTC
TRBJ2-7	many	TRBV5-1	TRBD1	CASSPRSGTGVYEQYF	TGCGCCAGCAGCCCCCGTTCTGGGACAGGAGTCTACGAGCAGTACTTC
TRBJ2-7	many	TRBV5-6	.	CASSTYFEGNHEQYF	TGTGCCAGCAGCACCTATTTCGAGGGGAACCACGAGCAGTACTTC
TRBJ2-7	.	TRBV6-1	TRBD2	CASRRRGSSGSSYEQYF	TGTGCCAGCAGACGCCGCGGGAGTAGCGGCAGTTCCTACGAGCAGTACTTC
TRBJ2-7	many	TRBV24-1	.	CATSDRTATYEQYF	TGTGCCACCAGCGATCGGACGGCTACCTACGAGCAGTACTTC
TRBJ2-7	many	TRBV20-1	.	CSGRDFNEQYF	TGCAGTGGGCGGGATTTCAACGAGCAGTACTTC